This T cell receptor (beta chain) was observed in a study of blood T cell repertoires in COVID-19. Background on the study: Samples representing acute and convalescent COVID-19 were sourced from the United States, Italy and Spain.

V gave up 4 bases and J gave up 2 bases; unmatched junction bases: 4. Germline lookup yields CDR1 SEHNR and CDR2 FQNEAQ (reference sequence). The CDR3 spans 16 residues. The method was immunoSEQ multiplex PCR; TCRdb's version includes in-frame clones alone and lacks a portion of them. The sample lists 250,000 to 350,000 clones; 88% were seen once. The chain employs TRBV7-9 and TRBJ2-3, with 12 nucleotides matching TRBD2. This TCR came from a young woman who had recovered from COVID-19. Input material: PBMCs or T cells enriched from blood (not recorded which). Here the CDR3 DNA reads TGTGCCAGCAGCTCTGGACTAGCGGGGTTCACAGATACGCAGTATTTT. The encoded protein is CASSSGLAGFTDTQYF.